The clone carrying this T cell receptor beta chain was counted at least ten times. The data stem from a study of early T cells in non-severe SARS-CoV-2 infection. Study summary: Sequencing of unsorted whole blood was done on bulk RNA, leaving chains unpaired.

This CDR3 is 13 amino acids long. Germline loops: CDR1 SGHTA, CDR2 FQGNSA. V shed 1 base, J shed 14 bases, and the junction held 6 bases outside the gene matches. TCRdb re-derived calls from the 5' RACE reads in MiXCR, one entry per CDR3 protein. This sample yields under 70,000 distinct CDR3 sequences, of which 10% to 15% are seen a single time; about 5% belongs to the top ten. The receptor was isolated from an adult who was a healthcare worker with PCR-confirmed SARS-CoV-2 infection or an uninfected control (not recorded which). The material sequenced was whole blood. The gene calls are TRBV7-2 and TRBJ2-1; 9 positions agree with TRBD1. CDR3 sequence: CASSLEGQGRKFF. Written as DNA, the CDR3 is TGTGCCAGCAGCTTAGAGGGACAGGGTCGGAAGTTCTTC.